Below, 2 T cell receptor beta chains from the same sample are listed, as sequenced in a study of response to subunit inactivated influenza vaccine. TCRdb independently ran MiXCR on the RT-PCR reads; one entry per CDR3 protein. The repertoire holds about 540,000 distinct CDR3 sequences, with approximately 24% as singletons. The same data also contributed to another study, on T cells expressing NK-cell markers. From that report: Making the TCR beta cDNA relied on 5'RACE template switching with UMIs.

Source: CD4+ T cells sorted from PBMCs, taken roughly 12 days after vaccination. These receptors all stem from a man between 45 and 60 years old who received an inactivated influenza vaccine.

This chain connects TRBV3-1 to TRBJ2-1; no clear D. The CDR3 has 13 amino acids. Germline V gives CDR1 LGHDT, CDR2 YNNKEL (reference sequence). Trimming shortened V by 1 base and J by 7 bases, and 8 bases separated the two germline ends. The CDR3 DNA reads TGTGCCAGCAGCCAAGGTCGGTTGAATGAGCAGTTCTTC. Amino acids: CASSQGRLNEQFF.

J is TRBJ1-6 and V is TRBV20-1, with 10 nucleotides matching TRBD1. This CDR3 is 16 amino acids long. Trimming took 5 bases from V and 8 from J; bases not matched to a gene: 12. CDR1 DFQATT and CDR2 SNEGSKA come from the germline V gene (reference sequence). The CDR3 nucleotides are TGCAGTGCTCTCGCCCGGGACAGGGGTTCGGATTCACCCCTCCACTTT. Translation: CSALARDRGSDSPLHF.